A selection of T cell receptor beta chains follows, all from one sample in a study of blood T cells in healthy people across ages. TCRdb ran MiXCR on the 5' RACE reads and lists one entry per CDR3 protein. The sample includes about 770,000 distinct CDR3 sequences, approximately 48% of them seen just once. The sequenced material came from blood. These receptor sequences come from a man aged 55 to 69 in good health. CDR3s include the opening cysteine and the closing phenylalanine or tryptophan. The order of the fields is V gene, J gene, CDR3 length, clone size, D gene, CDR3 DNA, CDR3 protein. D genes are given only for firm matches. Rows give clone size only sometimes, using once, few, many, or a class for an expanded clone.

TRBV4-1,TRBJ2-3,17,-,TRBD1,TGCGCCAGCAGCCCTGGGATGAGGGACAGGGGTACAGATACGCAGTATTTT,CASSPGMRDRGTDTQYF
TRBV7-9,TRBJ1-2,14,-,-,TGTGCCAGCAGCTTAGCCGCGCATTCCTATGGCTACACCTTC,CASSLAAHSYGYTF
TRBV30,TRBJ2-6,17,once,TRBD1,TGTGCCTGGAGTTCAGGGACAGGCAAATCTGGGGCCAACGTCCTGACTTTC,CAWSSGTGKSGANVLTF
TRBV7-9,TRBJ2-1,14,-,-,TGTGCCAGCAGCCCACCACGGGTATCCCAGGATCAGTTCTTC,CASSPPRVSQDQFF
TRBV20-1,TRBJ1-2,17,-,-,TGCAGTGCTAGTGTCTCTAGCGGCACAGGGTTACGGGAAGGCTACACCTTC,CSASVSSGTGLREGYTF
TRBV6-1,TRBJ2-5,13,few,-,TGTGCCAGCAGTGAGACTAGTGTGGAGACCCAGTACTTC,CASSETSVETQYF
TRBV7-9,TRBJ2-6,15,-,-,TGTGCCAGCAGCTTAAGTACGCCTGGGGCCAACGTCCTGACTTTC,CASSLSTPGANVLTF
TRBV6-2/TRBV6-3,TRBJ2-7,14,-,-,TGTGCCAGCTCGAGGAATTACCCCCGAGACGAGCAGTACTTC,CASSRNYPRDEQYF
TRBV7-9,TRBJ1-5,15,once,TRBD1,TGTGCCAGCAGCTTAGTCGGGACAGCGGATCAGCCCCAGCATTTT,CASSLVGTADQPQHF
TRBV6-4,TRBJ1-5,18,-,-,TGTGCCAGCAGTGACTCGGATAGGGCGGCCGATAGCAATCAGCCCCAGCATTTT,CASSDSDRAADSNQPQHF
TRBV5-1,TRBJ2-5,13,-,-,TGCGCCAGCAGCGGGGACGTCGGAGAGACCCAGTACTTC,CASSGDVGETQYF
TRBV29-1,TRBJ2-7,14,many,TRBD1,TGCAGCGTGGGAACCTACAGGGGAACCTACGAGCAGTACTTC,CSVGTYRGTYEQYF
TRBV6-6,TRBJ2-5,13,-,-,TGTGCCACGCAGGGGCTGAGGGAAGAGACCCAGTACTTC,CATQGLREETQYF
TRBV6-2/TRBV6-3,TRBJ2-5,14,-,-,TGTGCCAGCAGTTACTCGTTAGGGACCGAGACCCAGTACTTC,CASSYSLGTETQYF
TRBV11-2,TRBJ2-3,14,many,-,TGTGCCAGCAGCTTTATAGGGAAGGCAGATACGCAGTATTTT,CASSFIGKADTQYF
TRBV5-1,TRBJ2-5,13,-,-,TGCGCCAGCACGGGTGCCGACCAAGAGACCCAGTACTTC,CASTGADQETQYF
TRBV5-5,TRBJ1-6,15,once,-,TGTGCCAGCAGCACGGAGGGGCAGACTGATTCACCCCTCCACTTT,CASSTEGQTDSPLHF
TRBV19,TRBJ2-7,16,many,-,TGTGCCAGTAGCCTTGCATGGGGGGCAAGCTCCTACGAGCAGTACTTC,CASSLAWGASSYEQYF
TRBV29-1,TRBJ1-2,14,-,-,TGCAGCGTCCCTAATCGGGCCGGGGGCTGTGGCTACACCTTC,CSVPNRAGGCGYTF
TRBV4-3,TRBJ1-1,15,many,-,TGCGCCAGCAGCCAAGACGGGTCTCTGTACACTGAAGCTTTCTTT,CASSQDGSLYTEAFF
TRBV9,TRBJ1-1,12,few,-,TGTGCCAGCAGCGTAGTGAAGGGTGAAGCTTTCTTT,CASSVVKGEAFF
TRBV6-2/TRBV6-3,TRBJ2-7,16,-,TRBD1,TGTGCCAGCAGCCTCACCCGATGGACAGGGGGCTACGAGCAGTACTTC,CASSLTRWTGGYEQYF
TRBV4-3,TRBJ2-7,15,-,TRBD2,TGCGCCAGCAGTCAAGATGTATCGGGAGGCAATGAGCAGTACTTC,CASSQDVSGGNEQYF
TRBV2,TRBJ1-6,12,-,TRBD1,TGTGCCAGCGGGACAGGGGAGTCACCCCTCCACTTT,CASGTGESPLHF
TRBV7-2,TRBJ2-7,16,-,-,TGTGCCAGCAGCTTACCTTCCGGGACACTATCCTACGAGCAGTACTTC,CASSLPSGTLSYEQYF
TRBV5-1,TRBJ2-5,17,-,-,TGCGTCAGCAGCCTACTCTCCGGGACCGCTGGTCGCGAGACCCAGTACTTC,CVSSLLSGTAGRETQYF
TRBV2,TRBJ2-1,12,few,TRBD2,TGTGCCTCTAGCGGGGGGGCCCATGAGCAGTTCTTC,CASSGGAHEQFF